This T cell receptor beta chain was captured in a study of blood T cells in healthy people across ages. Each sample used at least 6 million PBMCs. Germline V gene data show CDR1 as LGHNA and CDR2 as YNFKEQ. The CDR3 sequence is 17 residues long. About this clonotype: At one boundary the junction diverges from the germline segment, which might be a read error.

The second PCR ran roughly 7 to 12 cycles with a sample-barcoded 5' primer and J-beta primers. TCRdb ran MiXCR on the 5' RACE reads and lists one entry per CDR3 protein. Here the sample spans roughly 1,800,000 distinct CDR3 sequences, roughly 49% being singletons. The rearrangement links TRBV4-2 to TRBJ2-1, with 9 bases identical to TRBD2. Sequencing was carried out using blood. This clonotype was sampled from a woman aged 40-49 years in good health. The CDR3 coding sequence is TGTGCCAGCAGCCTGACGGGCGGGGGGGGGTCCTACAGTGAGCAGTTCTTC. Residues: CASSLTGGGGSYSEQFF.